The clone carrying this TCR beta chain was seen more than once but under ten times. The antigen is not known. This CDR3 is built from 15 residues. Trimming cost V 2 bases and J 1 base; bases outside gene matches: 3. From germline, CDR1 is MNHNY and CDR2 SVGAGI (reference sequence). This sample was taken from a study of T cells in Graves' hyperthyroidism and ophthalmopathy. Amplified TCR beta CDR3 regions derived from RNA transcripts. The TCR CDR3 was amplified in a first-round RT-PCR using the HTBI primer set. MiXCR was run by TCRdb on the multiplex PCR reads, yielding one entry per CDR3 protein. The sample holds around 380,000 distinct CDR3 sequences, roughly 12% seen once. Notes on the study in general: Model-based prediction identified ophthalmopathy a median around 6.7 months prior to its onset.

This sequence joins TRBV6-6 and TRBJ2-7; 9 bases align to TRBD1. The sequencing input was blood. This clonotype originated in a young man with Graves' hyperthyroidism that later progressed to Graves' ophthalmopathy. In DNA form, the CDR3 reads TGTGCCAGCAGTTACCGGACAGGGGCTTCCTACGAGCAGTACTTC. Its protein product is CASSYRTGASYEQYF.